The text below deals with one T cell receptor beta chain. This sample is part of a study of T-cell memory formation after mild COVID-19. This CDR3 spans 14 amino acids. Unmatched junction bases numbered 10, after V lost 4 bases and J lost 10 bases. Germline V gene data show CDR1 as SGDLS and CDR2 as YYNGEE. cDNA libraries for TCR alpha and TCR beta, carrying sample barcodes and UMIs, came from 5'RACE with constant-segment primers. A single record per CDR3 protein comes from TCRdb applying MiXCR to the 5' RACE reads. Of hundreds of thousands of distinct CDR3 sequences listed, roughly 22% are singletons.

The chain employs TRBV9 and TRBJ2-1; 8 nucleotides line up with TRBD2. This sequence originates from an adult woman who had mild COVID-19 (a few samples of this study predate the infection). Cell type and time point are not known. Sequenced input: PBMCs or a T cell subset sorted from them (not recorded which). CDR3 sequence: CASSLGGAVIEQFF. DNA of the CDR3: TGTGCCAGCAGCCTCGGGGGGGCCGTCATCGAGCAGTTCTTC.